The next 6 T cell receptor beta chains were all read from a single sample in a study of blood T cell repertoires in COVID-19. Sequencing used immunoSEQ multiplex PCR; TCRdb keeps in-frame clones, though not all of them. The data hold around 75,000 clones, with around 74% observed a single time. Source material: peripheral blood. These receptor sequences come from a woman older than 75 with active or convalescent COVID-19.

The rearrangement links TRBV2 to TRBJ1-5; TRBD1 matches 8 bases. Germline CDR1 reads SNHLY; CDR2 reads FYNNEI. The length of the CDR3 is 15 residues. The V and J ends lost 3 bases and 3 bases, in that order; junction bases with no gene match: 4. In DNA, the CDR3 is TGTGCCAGCAGTGAGACAGGGGTGAACAATCAGCCCCAGCATTTT. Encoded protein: CASSETGVNNQPQHF.

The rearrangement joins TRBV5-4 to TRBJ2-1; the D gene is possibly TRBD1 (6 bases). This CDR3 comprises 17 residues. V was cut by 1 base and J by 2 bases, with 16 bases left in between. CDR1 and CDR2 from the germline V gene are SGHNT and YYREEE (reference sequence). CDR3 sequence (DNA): TGTGCCAGCAGCTTGAGATTAACAGGGCCCACCTACAATGAGCAGTTCTTC. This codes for CASSLRLTGPTYNEQFF.

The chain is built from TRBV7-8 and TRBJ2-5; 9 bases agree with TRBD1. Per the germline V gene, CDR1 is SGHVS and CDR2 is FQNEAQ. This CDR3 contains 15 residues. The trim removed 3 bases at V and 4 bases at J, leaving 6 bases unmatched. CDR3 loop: CASSLTGGMRETQYF. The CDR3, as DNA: TGTGCCAGCAGCTTGACAGGGGGGATGAGAGAGACCCAGTACTTC.

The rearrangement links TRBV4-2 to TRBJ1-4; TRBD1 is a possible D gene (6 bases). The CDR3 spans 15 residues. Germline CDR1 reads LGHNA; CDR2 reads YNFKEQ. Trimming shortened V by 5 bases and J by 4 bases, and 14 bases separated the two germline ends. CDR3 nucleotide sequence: TGTGCCAGCAGCGTCCCAGGGGCAGGTAATGAAAAACTGTTTTTT. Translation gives CASSVPGAGNEKLFF.

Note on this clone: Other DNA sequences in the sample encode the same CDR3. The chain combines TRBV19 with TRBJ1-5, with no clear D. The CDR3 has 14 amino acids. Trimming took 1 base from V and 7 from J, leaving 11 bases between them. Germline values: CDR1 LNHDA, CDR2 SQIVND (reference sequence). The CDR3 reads CASSIGGRGQPQHF. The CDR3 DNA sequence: TGTGCCAGTAGTATAGGAGGGCGTGGACAGCCCCAGCATTTT.

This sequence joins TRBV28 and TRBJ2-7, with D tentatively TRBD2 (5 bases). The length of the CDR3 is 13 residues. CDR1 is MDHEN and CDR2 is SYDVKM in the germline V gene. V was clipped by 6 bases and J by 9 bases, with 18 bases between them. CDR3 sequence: CASSSPVGAGQYF. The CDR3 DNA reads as TGTGCCAGCAGCTCGCCGGTGGGAGCTGGGCAGTACTTC. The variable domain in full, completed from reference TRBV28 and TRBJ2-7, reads DVKVTQSSRYLVKRTGEKVFLECVQDMDHENMFWYRQDPGLGLRLIYFSYDVKMKEKGDIPEGYSVSREKKERFSLILESASTNQTSMYLCASSSPVGAGQYFGPGTRLTVT.